This TCR beta chain was retrieved from a study of Ad26.COV2.S vaccination and SARS-CoV-2 variants. To note about this clone: The antigen is not known.

CDR1 MRHNA and CDR2 SNTAGT come from the germline V gene. With 2 bases removed from V and 1 base from J, the gap between germline ends came to 23 bases. This CDR3 has 19 amino acids. The protocol was immunoSEQ multiplex PCR, while the TCRdb copy is restricted to in-frame clones and leaves out a portion. The sample yields 300,000 to 400,000 clones, about nine tenths seen once. The treatment was: around 19 received Ad26.COV2.S at low or high dose, single or two shots; five or six received placebo; per-sample allocation not given. Sample collection was performed on day 63 after the first vaccine or placebo injection. Donation was by an adult aged 18-55 years who was in Boston. The shot given was an Ad26 vector that makes Wuhan-strain SARS-CoV-2 spike. Study findings and constraints: It was found that vaccine and placebo recipients had similar non-spike TCR breadth. Quantification of TCR breadth and depth may have yielded underestimates of total T cell responses.

Sequences were derived from peripheral blood, sampled in a trial of Ad26.COV2.S vaccine versus placebo. The V call is TRBV6-4, the J call TRBJ1-1; D gene unclear. The source of this sequence is a person between 18 and 65 years old who received the Ad26.COV2.S COVID-19 vaccine or a placebo. CDR3 region: CASSDPHLVVGRGNTEAFF. CDR3 sequence (DNA): TGTGCCAGCAGTGACCCCCACCTAGTGGTCGGGCGGGGGAACACTGAAGCTTTCTTT.